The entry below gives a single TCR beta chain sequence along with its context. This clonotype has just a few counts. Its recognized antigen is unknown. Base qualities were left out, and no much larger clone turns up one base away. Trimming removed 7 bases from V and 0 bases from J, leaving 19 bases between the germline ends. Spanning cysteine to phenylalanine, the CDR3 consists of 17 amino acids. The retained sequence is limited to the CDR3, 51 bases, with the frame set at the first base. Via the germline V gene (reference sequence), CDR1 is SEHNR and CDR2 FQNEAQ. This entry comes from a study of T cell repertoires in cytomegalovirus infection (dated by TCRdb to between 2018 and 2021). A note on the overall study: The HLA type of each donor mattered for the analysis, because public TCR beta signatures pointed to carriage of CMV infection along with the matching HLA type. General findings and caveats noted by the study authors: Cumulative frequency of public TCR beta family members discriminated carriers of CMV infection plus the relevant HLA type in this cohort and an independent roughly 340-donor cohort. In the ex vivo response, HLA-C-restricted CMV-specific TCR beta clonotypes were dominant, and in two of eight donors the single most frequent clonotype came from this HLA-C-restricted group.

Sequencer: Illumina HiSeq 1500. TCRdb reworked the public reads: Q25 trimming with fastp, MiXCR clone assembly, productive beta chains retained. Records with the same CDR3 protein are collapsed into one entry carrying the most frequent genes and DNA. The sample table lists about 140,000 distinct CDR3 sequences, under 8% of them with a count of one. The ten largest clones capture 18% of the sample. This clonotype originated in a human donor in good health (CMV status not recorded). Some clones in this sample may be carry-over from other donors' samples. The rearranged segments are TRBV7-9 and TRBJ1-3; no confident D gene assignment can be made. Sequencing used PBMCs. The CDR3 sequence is CASTFSYDRDSGNTIYF. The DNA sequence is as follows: TGTGCCAGCACCTTTTCCTACGACCGGGACTCTGGAAACACCATATATTTT.